A selection of T cell receptor beta chains follows, all from one sample in a study of CD8+ T cells in alopecia areata. This table comes from immunoSEQ multiplex PCR, and its TCRdb copy is limited to in-frame clones, with some not included. The table records 210,000 or so clones, just over 65% of them present only once. The sample here was CD4+ T cells sorted from blood, taken at approximately week 44, from a patient treated with tofacitinib. The receptors stem from a human donor with alopecia areata. CDR3s include the opening cysteine and the closing phenylalanine or tryptophan. The order of the fields is D gene, V gene, J gene, clone size, CDR3 DNA, CDR3 protein. D genes are given only for firm matches. The size of a clone is reported for some rows only, either as once, few or many, or as a class for expanded clones.

>TRBD1|TRBV7-9|TRBJ1-6|once
TGTGCCAGCAGCTTAGCCGGGACAGCCGACGGGGCCCTCCACTTT
CASSLAGTADGALHF
>.|TRBV2|TRBJ2-7|few
TGTGCCAGCAGCCCAGCCCCTAGCTCCTACGAGCAGTACTTC
CASSPAPSSYEQYF
>.|TRBV9|TRBJ1-1|.
TGTGCCAGCAGCGTAGTGGGCGGTGATACTGAAGCTTTCTTT
CASSVVGGDTEAFF
>TRBD2|TRBV11-2|TRBJ2-7|.
TGTGCCAGCAGCTTAGAAGGTCTAGCGGGGGTTGAGCAGTACTTC
CASSLEGLAGVEQYF
>TRBD1|TRBV7-2|TRBJ1-1|few
TGTGCCAGCAGCTTCCGGATAGGGACAGGGATCAACACTGAAGCTTTCTTT
CASSFRIGTGINTEAFF
>.|TRBV11-1|TRBJ2-5|.
TGTGCCAGCAGCTTGGGGGGAACCCACCAAGAGACCCAGTACTTC
CASSLGGTHQETQYF
>TRBD2|TRBV15|TRBJ2-4|.
TGTGCCACCAGCAGAGATACCAGGGTAGCGGGGACCAAAAACATTCAGTACTTC
CATSRDTRVAGTKNIQYF
>.|TRBV7-2|TRBJ2-1|.
TGTGCCAGCAGCTTTCAGAGATATGCTGAGCAGTTCTTC
CASSFQRYAEQFF
>TRBD1|TRBV29-1|TRBJ2-5|.
TGCAGCGCTCGACAGGGGATCGGAGAGACCCAGTACTTC
CSARQGIGETQYF
>.|TRBV29-1|TRBJ1-1|.
TGCAGCTTTCAGGGGCTCTCGGGAACTGAAGCTTTCTTT
CSFQGLSGTEAFF
>.|TRBV4-2|TRBJ1-1|once
TGTGCGACCCGACAAAACACTGAAGCTTTCTTT
CATRQNTEAFF